What follows are 16 T cell receptor beta chains derived from one specimen sequenced in a study of cytomegalovirus exposure and HLA in healthy donors (dated by TCRdb to about 2017). Library construction relied on the immunoSEQ multiplex PCR assay. For the multiplex PCR, a mixture combining 60 forward primers for TCR Vbeta segments and 13 reverse primers for TCR Jbeta segments was used. TCRdb mirrors the immuneACCESS table, restricted to in-frame sequences. Some clones are absent from its copies; in checked studies, under half trace to an unresolved V gene, and the reason for the others is unknown. The sample records 200,000 or so clones, around 81% of which are singletons. Around 2% of the sample goes to the ten largest clones. Material: PBMCs. The receptors stem from a woman younger than 30 in good health and CMV-seropositive.

The rearrangement uses TRBV5-1 and TRBJ1-1; D unresolved. CDR3 size: 15 residues. The ends were cut back, 0 bases at V and 1 base at J, with 10 bases in the middle. The germline gives CDR1 SGHRS, CDR2 YFSETQ. CDR3 in DNA: TGCGCCAGCAGCTTGGTGGGCAACACGAACACTGAAGCTTTCTTT. Encoded protein: CASSLVGNTNTEAFF.

This chain uses TRBV6-6 with TRBJ2-2, with a possible D match to TRBD2 (5 bases). Germline V gene data show CDR1 as MNHNY and CDR2 as SVGAGI (reference sequence). Between the trimmed V and J ends, which lost 8 bases and 6 bases, there was a span of 13 bases. The CDR3 consists of 13 residues. CDR3 DNA sequence: TGTGCCAGCGCCCCCCCCGGGGCCGGGGAGCTGTTTTTT. This codes for CASAPPGAGELFF.

A single count supports this clone. The chain uses TRBV28 and TRBJ2-1; 9 nucleotides agree with TRBD2. Germline V CDR1 and CDR2: MDHEN, SYDVKM. The length of the CDR3 is 14 residues. The J segment lost 7 bases and the V segment lost 3 bases, leaving 4 bases of the junction unmatched. CDR3: CASSLAGGLNEQFF. The CDR3 DNA sequence: TGTGCCAGCAGTTTGGCGGGGGGGCTTAATGAGCAGTTCTTC.

In its sample, this clone was seen a few times. The chain carries TRBV10-3 and TRBJ2-1; no definite D call. The V gene lost 10 bases and the J gene lost 6 bases, with 13 bases spanning the gap. The CDR3 totals 12 residues. The germline gives CDR1 ENHRY, CDR2 SYGVKD. CDR3 region: CATQRGGNEQFF. The CDR3 bases are TGTGCCACACAACGAGGCGGCAATGAGCAGTTCTTC.

V gene TRBV27 combines with J gene TRBJ1-4; D is uncertain. Germline V gene sequence: CDR1 MNHEY, CDR2 SMNVEV (reference sequence). V was cut by 6 bases and J by 8 bases, with 19 bases left in between. The CDR3 length is 15 residues. CDR3 DNA sequence: TGTGCCAGCAGCCCGGGGTTGGGAGGGAACGAAAAACTGTTTTTT. Translation: CASSPGLGGNEKLFF.

This chain connects TRBV6-1 to TRBJ2-7; no clear D gene. Germline CDR1 reads MNHNS; CDR2 reads SASEGT. The germline V and J ends were trimmed by 6 bases and 0 bases, with 12 bases remaining between them. CDR3 length: 14 amino acids. Written as DNA, the CDR3 is TGTGCCAGCAGGAAGATCTCGAGCTCCTACGAGCAGTACTTC. Protein sequence: CASRKISSSYEQYF.

This clone was picked up one time. The chain has TRBV2 and TRBJ1-1, with a weak D call TRBD1 (6 bases). Germline loops: CDR1 SNHLY, CDR2 FYNNEI. The ends were cut back, 3 bases at V and 10 bases at J, with 12 bases in the middle. The CDR3 is 12 amino acids. The CDR3 DNA reads as TGTGCCAGCAGTGACGAGACAGGCTCAGCTTTCTTT. Residues: CASSDETGSAFF.

The gene calls are TRBV6-1 and TRBJ2-1, with 9 positions matching TRBD2. This CDR3 region has 13 residues. J gave up 8 bases and V 6 bases, and 5 bases lay outside the gene matches. Germline V gene lookup returns CDR1 MNHNS and CDR2 SASEGT. CDR3 DNA: TGTGCCAGCAGGGTTAGCGGGGGCGATGAGCAGTTCTTC. This translates into CASRVSGGDEQFF.

V and J are TRBV7-9 and TRBJ2-7; 7 nucleotides match TRBD2. CDR3 size: 15 residues. Germline CDR1 SEHNR, CDR2 FQNEAQ (reference sequence). The ends lost 7 bases at V and 0 bases at J; junction bases unmatched: 9. In DNA, the CDR3 is TGTGCCAGCACAATTAGCGGGTTATTCTCCTACGAGCAGTACTTC. This encodes CASTISGLFSYEQYF.

This clone was seen only a few times. This sequence joins TRBV27 and TRBJ2-5; TRBD2 is a possible D gene (7 bases). The CDR3 length is 16 residues. V shed 5 bases and J shed 9 bases, with 25 bases lying between them. Germline V gives CDR1 MNHEY, CDR2 SMNVEV (reference sequence). The CDR3 DNA reads as TGTGCCAGCAGTCCTTACGGGCAGGGAGGGGGGAAGTCCCAGTACTTC. This gives the protein CASSPYGQGGGKSQYF.

The gene calls are TRBV9 and TRBJ2-7; 9 bases are a match to TRBD1. Trimming at V came to 0 bases and at J to 5 bases, leaving 3 bases not matched to a gene. This CDR3 comprises 14 residues. Germline lookup yields CDR1 SGDLS and CDR2 YYNGEE. This CDR3 is CASSVGTGVHEQYF. The CDR3 DNA is TGTGCCAGCAGCGTAGGGACAGGGGTACACGAGCAGTACTTC.

The V and J genes are TRBV5-4 and TRBJ2-7; no clear D. Germline CDR1 and CDR2: SGHNT and YYREEE (reference sequence). The CDR3 has 13 amino acids. V lost 4 bases, J lost 4 bases, and 12 bases lay in between. The CDR3 here is CASSSAASYEQYV. The CDR3 DNA reads TGTGCCAGCAGCAGTGCGGCTAGTTACGAGCAGTACGTC.

V and J are TRBV29-1 and TRBJ2-2; 8 bases are a match to TRBD2. Trimming removed 3 bases from V and 2 bases from J; junction bases left unmatched: 2. From germline, CDR1 is SQVTM and CDR2 ANQGSEA. The CDR3 sequence is 14 residues long. CDR3 DNA: TGCAGCGTTGATAGCGGGGTCAACACCGGGGAGCTGTTTTTT. This codes for CSVDSGVNTGELFF.

J is TRBJ1-5 and V is TRBV30; TRBD1 matches at 7 bases. The junction had 4 bases not matched to a gene; V was cut back by 1 base and J by 7 bases. Germline V gene sequence: CDR1 GTSNPN, CDR2 SVGIG (reference sequence). CDR3 size: 13 residues. This CDR3 is CAWSGTGGQPQHF. CDR3 bases: TGTGCCTGGAGTGGGACAGGCGGCCAGCCCCAGCATTTT.

The sample holds a few counts of this clone. This chain joins TRBV5-4 and TRBJ2-2; 7 nucleotides align to TRBD2. The CDR3 spans 16 residues. Germline V gene sequence: CDR1 SGHNT, CDR2 YYREEE (reference sequence). After removal of 5 bases from V and 0 bases from J, the junction contained 7 bases not matched to a gene. The CDR3 bases are TGTGCCAGCAGGCTCGGGGGGTCCGCGAACACCGGGGAGCTGTTTTTT. This sequence encodes CASRLGGSANTGELFF.

This chain links TRBV5-1 with TRBJ2-1; TRBD1 is a possible D gene (6 bases). V dropped 2 bases and J dropped 0 bases, with 9 bases sitting between them. The length of the CDR3 is 15 residues. Germline assignment: CDR1 SGHRS and CDR2 YFSETQ. The DNA for the CDR3 is TGCGCCAGCAGCTTCGGACAGAGCTCCTACAATGAGCAGTTCTTC. Amino acid sequence: CASSFGQSSYNEQFF.